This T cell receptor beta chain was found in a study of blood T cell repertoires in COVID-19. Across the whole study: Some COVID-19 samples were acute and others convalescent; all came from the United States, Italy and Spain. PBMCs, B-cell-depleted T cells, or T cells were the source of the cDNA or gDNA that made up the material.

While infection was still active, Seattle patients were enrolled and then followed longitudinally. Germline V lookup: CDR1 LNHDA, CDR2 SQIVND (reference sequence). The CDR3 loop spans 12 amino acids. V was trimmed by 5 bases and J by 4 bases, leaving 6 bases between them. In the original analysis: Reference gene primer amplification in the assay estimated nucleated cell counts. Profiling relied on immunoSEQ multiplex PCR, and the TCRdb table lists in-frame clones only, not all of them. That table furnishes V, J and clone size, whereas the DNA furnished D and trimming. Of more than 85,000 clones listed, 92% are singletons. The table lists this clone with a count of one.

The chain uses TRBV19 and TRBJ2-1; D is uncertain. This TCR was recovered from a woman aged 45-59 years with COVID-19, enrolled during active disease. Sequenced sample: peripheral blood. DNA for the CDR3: TGTGCCAGTAGTTTCCCTTACAATGAGCAGTTCTTC. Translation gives CASSFPYNEQFF.